The 4 T cell receptor beta chains in this list originate from one sample, sequenced in a study of OX40 agonist ivuxolimab in advanced cancers. Data came from immunoSEQ multiplex PCR; TCRdb stores just in-frame clones and leaves some out. The repertoire holds about 86,000 clones, with around 88% as singletons. Source: CD4+ or CD8+ T cells sorted from blood, taken in a trial of the OX40 agonist ivuxolimab. The origin of the receptors is an adult with an advanced solid tumor such as melanoma, head and neck, liver or kidney cancer.

The V gene is TRBV4-2, the J gene TRBJ2-3; TRBD1 agrees at 8 bases. Looked up from germline, CDR1 is LGHNA and CDR2 is YNFKEQ. V was pared by 2 bases and J by 5 bases, with 6 bases of the junction left unmatched. The CDR3 loop spans 15 amino acids. The CDR3 sequence: CASSQWDRYGDTQYF. DNA of the CDR3: TGTGCCAGCAGCCAATGGGACAGGTATGGAGATACGCAGTATTTT.

The rearrangement uses TRBV6-6 and TRBJ2-7; tentative D call: TRBD1 (6 bases). V lost 6 bases and J 1 base, leaving 10 bases between the germline ends. Germline lookup yields CDR1 MNHNY and CDR2 SVGAGI (reference sequence). This CDR3 is built from 13 residues. Here the CDR3 reads CASSDGQSYEQYF. The CDR3 DNA reads TGTGCCAGCAGCGATGGACAGTCCTACGAGCAGTACTTC.

V usage is TRBV4-2 and J usage is TRBJ1-5, with 7 bases identical to TRBD1. Unmatched junction bases numbered 12, after V lost 3 bases and J lost 7 bases. The CDR3 has 16 amino acids. From germline, CDR1 is LGHNA and CDR2 YNFKEQ. CDR3 sequence (DNA): TGTGCCAGCAGCCAGGGAGACAGGGAGCGGGGACAGCCCCAGCATTTT. It specifies CASSQGDRERGQPQHF.

The chain combines TRBV18 with TRBJ1-4; the D gene is possibly TRBD1 (5 bases). The CDR3 covers 16 residues. Germline V gene sequence: CDR1 KGHSH, CDR2 LQKENI. V dropped 6 bases and J dropped 0 bases, with 14 bases sitting between them. The CDR3 DNA reads as TGTGCCAGCTCTCCCGGGACTTTGACAACTAATGAAAAACTGTTTTTT. Translated: CASSPGTLTTNEKLFF. Combining the CDR3 with reference TRBV18 and TRBJ1-4 gives the whole variable domain NAGVMQNPRHLVRRRGQEARLRCSPMKGHSHVYWYRQLPEEGLKFMVYLQKENIIDESGMPKERFSAEFPKEGPSILRIQQVVRGDSAAYFCASSPGTLTTNEKLFFGSGTQLSVL.